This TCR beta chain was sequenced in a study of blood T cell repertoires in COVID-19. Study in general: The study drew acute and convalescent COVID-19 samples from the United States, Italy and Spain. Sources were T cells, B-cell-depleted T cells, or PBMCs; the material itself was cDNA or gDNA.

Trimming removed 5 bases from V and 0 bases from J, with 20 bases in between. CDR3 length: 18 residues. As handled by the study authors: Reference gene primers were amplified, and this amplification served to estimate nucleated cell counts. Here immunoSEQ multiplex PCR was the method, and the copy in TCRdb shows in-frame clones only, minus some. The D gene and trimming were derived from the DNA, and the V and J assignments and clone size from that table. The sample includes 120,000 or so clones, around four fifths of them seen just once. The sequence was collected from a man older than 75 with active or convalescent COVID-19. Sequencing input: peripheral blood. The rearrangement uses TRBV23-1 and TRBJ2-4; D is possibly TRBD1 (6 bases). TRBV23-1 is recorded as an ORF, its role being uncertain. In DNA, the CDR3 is TGCGCCAGCAGTTCCGACCGACAGGACCTAGTAGCCAAAAACATTCAGTACTTC. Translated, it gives CASSSDRQDLVAKNIQYF.